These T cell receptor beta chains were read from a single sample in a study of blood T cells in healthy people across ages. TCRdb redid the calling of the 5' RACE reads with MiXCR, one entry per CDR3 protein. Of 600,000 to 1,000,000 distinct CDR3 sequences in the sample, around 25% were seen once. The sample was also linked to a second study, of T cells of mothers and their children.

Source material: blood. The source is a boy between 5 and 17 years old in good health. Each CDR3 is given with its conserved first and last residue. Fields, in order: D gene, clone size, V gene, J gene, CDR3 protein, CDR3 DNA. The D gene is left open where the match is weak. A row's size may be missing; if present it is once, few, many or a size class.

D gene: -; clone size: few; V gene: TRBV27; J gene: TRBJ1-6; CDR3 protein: CASSSRGGRSPLHF; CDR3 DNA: TGTGCCAGCAGTTCCCGGGGGGGAAGGTCACCCCTCCACTTT
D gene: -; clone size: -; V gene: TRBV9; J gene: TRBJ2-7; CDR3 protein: CASSVASGDYEQYF; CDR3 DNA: TGTGCCAGCAGCGTAGCATCAGGGGACTACGAGCAGTACTTC
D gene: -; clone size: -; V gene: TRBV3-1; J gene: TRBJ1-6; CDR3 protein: CASRGEHYNSPLHF; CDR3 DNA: TGTGCCAGTCGGGGGGAACATTATAATTCACCCCTCCACTTT
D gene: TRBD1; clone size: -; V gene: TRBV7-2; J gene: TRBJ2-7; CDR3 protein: CASSSFRTTPTGPYEQYF; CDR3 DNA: TGTGCCAGCAGCTCATTTCGTACGACTCCGACAGGGCCCTACGAGCAGTACTTC
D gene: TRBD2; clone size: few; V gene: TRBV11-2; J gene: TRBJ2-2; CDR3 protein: CASSPPVELLAGFTGELFF; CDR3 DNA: TGTGCCAGCAGCCCCCCTGTTGAGCTGCTAGCGGGATTCACCGGGGAGCTGTTTTTT
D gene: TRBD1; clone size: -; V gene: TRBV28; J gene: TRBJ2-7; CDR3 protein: CASRPGQLGYEQYF; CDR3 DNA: TGTGCCAGCAGGCCGGGACAGCTAGGCTACGAGCAGTACTTC
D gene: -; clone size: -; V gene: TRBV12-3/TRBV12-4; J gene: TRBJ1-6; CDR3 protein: CASSLAPHGSPLHF; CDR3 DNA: TGTGCCAGCAGTTTAGCGCCCCATGGGTCACCCCTCCACTTT
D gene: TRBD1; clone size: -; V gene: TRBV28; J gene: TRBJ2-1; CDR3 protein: CASSLTGTGGIEEQFF; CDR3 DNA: TGTGCCAGCAGTCTCACCGGGACAGGGGGCATAGAGGAGCAGTTCTTC
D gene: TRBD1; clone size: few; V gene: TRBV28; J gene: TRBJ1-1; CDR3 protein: CASRPGQVDTEAFF; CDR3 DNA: TGTGCCAGCAGACCTGGACAGGTAGACACTGAAGCTTTCTTT
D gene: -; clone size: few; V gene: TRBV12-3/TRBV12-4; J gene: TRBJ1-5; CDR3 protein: CASSYSGVRQPQHF; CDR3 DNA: TGTGCCAGCAGTTATTCAGGGGTAAGGCAGCCCCAGCATTTT
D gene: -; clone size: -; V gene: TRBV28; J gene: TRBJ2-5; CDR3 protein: CASSSAGGVETQYF; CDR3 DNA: TGTGCCAGCAGTTCAGCTGGTGGAGTGGAGACCCAGTACTTC
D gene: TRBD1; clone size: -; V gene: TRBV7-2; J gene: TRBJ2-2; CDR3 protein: CASSSAGVPGQGAGELFF; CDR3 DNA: TGTGCCAGCAGCTCCGCCGGGGTTCCGGGACAGGGGGCCGGGGAGCTGTTTTTT
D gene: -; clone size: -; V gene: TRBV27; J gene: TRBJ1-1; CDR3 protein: CASRGEGTPAWAFF; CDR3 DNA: TGTGCCAGCCGAGGGGAGGGGACTCCGGCGTGGGCTTTCTTT
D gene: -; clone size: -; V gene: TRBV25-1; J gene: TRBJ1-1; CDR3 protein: CASSESGAGNTEAFF; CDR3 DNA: TGTGCCAGCAGTGAATCGGGGGCAGGGAACACTGAAGCTTTCTTT
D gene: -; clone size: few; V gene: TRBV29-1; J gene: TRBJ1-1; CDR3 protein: CSAGDHPGVAFF; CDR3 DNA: TGCAGCGCCGGGGACCACCCCGGGGTGGCTTTCTTT
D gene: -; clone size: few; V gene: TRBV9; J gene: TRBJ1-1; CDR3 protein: CASSTTTTQEAFF; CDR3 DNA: TGTGCCAGCAGCACGACCACTACCCAGGAAGCTTTCTTT
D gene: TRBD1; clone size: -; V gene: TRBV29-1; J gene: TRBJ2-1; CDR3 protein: CSVERTGVEQFF; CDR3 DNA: TGCAGCGTTGAACGGACAGGGGTCGAGCAGTTCTTC
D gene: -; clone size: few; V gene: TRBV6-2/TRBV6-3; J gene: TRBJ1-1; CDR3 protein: CASTRTGNTEAFF; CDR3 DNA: TGTGCCAGCACACGTACAGGGAACACTGAAGCTTTCTTT
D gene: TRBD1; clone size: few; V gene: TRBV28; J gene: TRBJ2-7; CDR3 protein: CASSSPRDRDYEQYF; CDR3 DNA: TGTGCCAGCAGTTCGCCCCGGGACAGGGACTACGAGCAGTACTTC
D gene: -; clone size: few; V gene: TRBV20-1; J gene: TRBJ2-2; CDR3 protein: CSARDLLNTGELFF; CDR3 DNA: TGCAGTGCTAGAGATCTCCTAAACACCGGGGAGCTGTTTTTT
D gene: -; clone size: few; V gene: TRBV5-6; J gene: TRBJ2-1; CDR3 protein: CASNVLKTRYNEQFF; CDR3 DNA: TGTGCCAGCAACGTATTGAAGACGAGGTACAATGAGCAGTTCTTC
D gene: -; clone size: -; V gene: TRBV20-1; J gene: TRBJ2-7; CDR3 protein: CSASYSYSYEQYF; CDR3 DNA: TGCAGTGCTAGCTACTCTTACTCCTACGAGCAGTACTTC
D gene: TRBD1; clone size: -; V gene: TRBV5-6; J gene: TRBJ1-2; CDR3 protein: CASSWTGEKANYGYTF; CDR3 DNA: TGTGCCAGCAGCTGGACAGGGGAAAAGGCTAACTATGGCTACACCTTC
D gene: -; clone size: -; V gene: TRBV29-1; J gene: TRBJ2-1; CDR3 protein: CSVVVTGLSYNEQFF; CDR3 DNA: TGCAGCGTAGTTGTCACAGGGTTATCTTACAATGAGCAGTTCTTC
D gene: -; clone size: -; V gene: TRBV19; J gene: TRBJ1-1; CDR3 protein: CASSDEGDMNTEAFF; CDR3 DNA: TGTGCCAGTAGTGACGAAGGGGACATGAACACTGAAGCTTTCTTT
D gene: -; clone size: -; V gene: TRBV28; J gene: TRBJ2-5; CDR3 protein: CASSWAVQKTQYF; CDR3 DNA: TGTGCCAGCAGTTGGGCGGTTCAGAAGACCCAGTACTTC
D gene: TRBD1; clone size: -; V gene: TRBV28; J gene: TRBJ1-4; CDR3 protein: CASSSQTGPGEKLFF; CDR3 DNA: TGTGCCAGCAGTTCACAGACAGGGCCGGGTGAAAAACTGTTTTTT
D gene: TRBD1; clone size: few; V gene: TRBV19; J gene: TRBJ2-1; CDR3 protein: CATATGGVNEQFF; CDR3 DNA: TGTGCCACTGCGACAGGGGGCGTGAATGAGCAGTTCTTC
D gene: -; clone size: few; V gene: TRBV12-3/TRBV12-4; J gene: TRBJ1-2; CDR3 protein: CTSLGSRDAGYTF; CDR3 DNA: TGTACCAGCCTCGGCAGCAGGGACGCTGGCTACACCTTC
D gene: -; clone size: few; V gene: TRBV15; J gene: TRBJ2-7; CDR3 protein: CATSPSDSYEQYF; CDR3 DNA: TGTGCCACCAGCCCTAGCGACTCCTACGAGCAGTACTTC
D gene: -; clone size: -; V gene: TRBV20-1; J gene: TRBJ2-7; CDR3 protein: CSAGTPGLSSYEQYF; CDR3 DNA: TGCAGTGCTGGGACGCCCGGTCTTAGCTCCTACGAGCAGTACTTC
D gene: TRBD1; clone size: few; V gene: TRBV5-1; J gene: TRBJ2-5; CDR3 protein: CASSLIARTGMETQYF; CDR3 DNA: TGCGCCAGCAGCTTGATAGCGAGGACAGGGATGGAGACCCAGTACTTC
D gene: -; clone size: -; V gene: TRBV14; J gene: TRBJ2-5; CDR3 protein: CASSQGGLETQYF; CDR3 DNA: TGTGCCAGCAGCCAAGGGGGGTTGGAGACCCAGTACTTC
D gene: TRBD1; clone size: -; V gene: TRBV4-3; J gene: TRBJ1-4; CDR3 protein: CASSQDNRGGEKLFF; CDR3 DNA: TGCGCCAGCAGCCAAGATAACAGGGGGGGAGAAAAACTGTTTTTT
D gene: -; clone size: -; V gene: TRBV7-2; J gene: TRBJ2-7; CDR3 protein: CASSDGKGPYEQYF; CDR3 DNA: TGTGCCAGCAGCGATGGAAAGGGTCCCTACGAGCAGTACTTC
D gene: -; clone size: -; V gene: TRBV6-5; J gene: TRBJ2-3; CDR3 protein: CASSYGLTTDTQYF; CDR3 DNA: TGTGCCAGCAGTTATGGGCTAACCACAGATACGCAGTATTTT
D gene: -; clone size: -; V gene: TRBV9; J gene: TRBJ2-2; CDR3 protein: CASSPDPTESTGELFF; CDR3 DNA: TGTGCCAGCAGCCCAGACCCGACAGAATCGACCGGGGAGCTGTTTTTT
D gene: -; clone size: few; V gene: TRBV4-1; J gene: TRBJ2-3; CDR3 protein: CASSQDPGGESPQYF; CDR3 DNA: TGCGCCAGCAGCCAAGATCCGGGCGGGGAGTCCCCGCAGTATTTT
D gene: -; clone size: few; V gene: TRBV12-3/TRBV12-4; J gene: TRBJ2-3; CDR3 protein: CASSLTAVAHTQYF; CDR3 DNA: TGTGCCAGCAGTTTAACGGCGGTTGCTCATACGCAGTATTTT
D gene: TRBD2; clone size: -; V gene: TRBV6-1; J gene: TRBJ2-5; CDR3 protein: CASSEAIAGGETQYF; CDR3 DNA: TGTGCCAGCAGTGAAGCAATAGCGGGAGGAGAGACCCAGTACTTC
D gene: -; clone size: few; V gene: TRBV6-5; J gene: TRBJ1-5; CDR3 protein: CASSRRTSTDTQHF; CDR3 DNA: TGTGCCAGCAGCCGGAGGACTAGCACAGATACGCAGCATTTT
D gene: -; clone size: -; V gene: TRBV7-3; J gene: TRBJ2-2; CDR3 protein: CASSPQGPNAGELFF; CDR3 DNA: TGTGCCAGCAGCCCCCAGGGGCCGAACGCCGGGGAGCTGTTTTTT
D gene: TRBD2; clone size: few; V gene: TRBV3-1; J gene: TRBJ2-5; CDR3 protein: CASSHSPSPLGTMQETQYF; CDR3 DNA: TGTGCCAGCAGCCATTCTCCCTCCCCCCTAGGGACTATGCAAGAGACCCAGTACTTC
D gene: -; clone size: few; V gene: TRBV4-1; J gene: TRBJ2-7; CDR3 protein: CASSHRLTGTFYEQYF; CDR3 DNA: TGCGCCAGCAGCCACCGCCTGACAGGGACTTTCTACGAGCAGTACTTC
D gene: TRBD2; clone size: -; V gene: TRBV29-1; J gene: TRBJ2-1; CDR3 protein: CSVEDPLAGVRYEQFF; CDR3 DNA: TGCAGCGTTGAAGATCCCCTAGCGGGAGTTCGCTATGAGCAGTTCTTC
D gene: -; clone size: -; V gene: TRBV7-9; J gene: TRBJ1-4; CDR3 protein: CASSYPKGGLDEKLFF; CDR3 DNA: TGTGCCAGCAGCTACCCTAAAGGGGGGTTAGATGAAAAACTGTTTTTT